What follows are 9 T cell receptor beta chains derived from one specimen sequenced in a study of vaccination effects on CD4 cells after COVID-19. Researchers isolated CD4+ T cells once approximately ten days of culture had elapsed. The person had a PCR-confirmed SARS-CoV-2 infection during March to December 2020. Each participant was given two doses of one vaccine (BNT162b2 or mRNA-1273). Their target antigens are unknown. Only in-frame clones appear in the TCRdb table, and some are missing; sequencing was by immunoSEQ multiplex PCR. Altogether about 44,000 clones are present, over 60% being singletons, with the ten largest covering 3% to 4.5%. The sample was CD4+ T cells from PBMCs cultured without peptide, taken after COVID-19 vaccination. These TCRs come from a human donor who had a prior SARS-CoV-2 infection.

The gene calls are TRBV5-6 and TRBJ2-7; D ambiguous. The CDR3 totals 13 residues. The germline V gene encodes CDR1 SGHDT and CDR2 YYEEEE. Trimming removed 5 bases at V and 5 bases at J, with 14 bases between. CDR3 sequence (DNA): TGTGCCAGCAGGTTCCTGGGTACCCACGAGCAGTACTTC. The encoded protein is CASRFLGTHEQYF. Filled out from reference TRBV5-6 and TRBJ2-7, the complete variable domain reads DAGVTQSPTHLIKTRGQQVTLRCSPKSGHDTVSWYQQALGQGPQFIFQYYEEEERQRGNFPDRFSGHQFPNYSSELNVNALLLGDSALYLCASRFLGTHEQYFGPGTRLTVT.

The chain carries TRBV9 and TRBJ2-3; TRBD2 agrees at 11 bases. The CDR3 consists of 16 residues. V shed 4 bases, J shed 1 base, and the junction held 5 bases outside the gene matches. Germline values: CDR1 SGDLS, CDR2 YYNGEE. CDR3 sequence: CASSYRGLAGTDTQYF. The DNA for the CDR3 is TGTGCCAGCAGCTATCGGGGACTAGCGGGCACAGATACGCAGTATTTT.

The J gene is TRBJ2-7, the V gene TRBV2, with D uncertain. With 7 bases removed from V and 0 bases from J, the gap between germline ends came to 4 bases. This CDR3 is 11 amino acids long. Germline lookup yields CDR1 SNHLY and CDR2 FYNNEI. CDR3 in DNA: TGTGCCAGCACATACTCCTACGAGCAGTACTTC. Translated, it gives CASTYSYEQYF.

The V gene is TRBV3-1 (or the pseudogene TRBV3-2), the J gene TRBJ2-5, with TRBD2 as a possible D gene (6 bases). Germline CDR1 and CDR2: LGHDT and YNNKEL (reference sequence). This CDR3 comprises 14 residues. V lost 1 base and J lost 5, with 11 bases in between. The CDR3 nucleotides read TGTGCCAGCAGCCAAGCCCAGGGACTGGAGACCCAGTACTTC. Its protein is CASSQAQGLETQYF.

V is TRBV19 and J is TRBJ2-3; D is undetermined. The CDR3 sequence is 12 residues long. Germline CDR1 and CDR2: LNHDA and SQIVND (reference sequence). Trimming pared 3 bases from V and 4 bases from J, leaving 5 bases between. Written as DNA, the CDR3 is TGTGCCAGTAGTATTTCAGCAGATACGCAGTATTTT. It specifies CASSISADTQYF.

The chain links TRBV5-1 to TRBJ1-1, with a possible D match to TRBD1 (5 bases). There are 13 residues in the CDR3. CDR1 is SGHRS, CDR2 YFSETQ, per germline. Deletions cut 0 bases from V and 4 bases from J, with 7 bases between. The CDR3 region is CASSLAGFTEAFF. CDR3 coding DNA: TGCGCCAGCAGCTTGGCAGGGTTCACTGAAGCTTTCTTT.

The V gene is TRBV4-3, the J gene TRBJ1-1, with D unclear. Trimming took off 1 base at V and 4 bases at J, with 13 bases between the two ends. The CDR3 totals 15 residues. Looked up from germline, CDR1 is LGHNA and CDR2 is YSLEER. This CDR3 is CASSQVSPYGTEAFF. CDR3 sequence (DNA): TGCGCCAGCAGCCAAGTGTCACCGTACGGCACTGAAGCTTTCTTT.

This chain uses TRBV5-1 with TRBJ2-2, with a tentative D call TRBD1 (5 bases). This CDR3 is 14 amino acids long. CDR1 SGHRS and CDR2 YFSETQ come from the germline V gene. V was trimmed by 7 bases and J by 1 base, leaving 11 bases between them. CDR3: CASARRGNTGELFF. The CDR3 coding sequence is TGCGCCAGCGCGCGTAGGGGGAACACCGGGGAGCTGTTTTTT.

The chain is built from TRBV7-9 and TRBJ2-1, with D tentatively TRBD2 (5 bases). CDR1 and CDR2 from the germline V gene are SEHNR and FQNEAQ (reference sequence). Trimming removed 5 bases from V and 4 bases from J, with 15 bases in between. This CDR3 contains 15 residues. CDR3 bases: TGTGCCAGCAGCCTCCCGCTCGGACTTTACAATGAGCAGTTCTTC. As protein: CASSLPLGLYNEQFF.